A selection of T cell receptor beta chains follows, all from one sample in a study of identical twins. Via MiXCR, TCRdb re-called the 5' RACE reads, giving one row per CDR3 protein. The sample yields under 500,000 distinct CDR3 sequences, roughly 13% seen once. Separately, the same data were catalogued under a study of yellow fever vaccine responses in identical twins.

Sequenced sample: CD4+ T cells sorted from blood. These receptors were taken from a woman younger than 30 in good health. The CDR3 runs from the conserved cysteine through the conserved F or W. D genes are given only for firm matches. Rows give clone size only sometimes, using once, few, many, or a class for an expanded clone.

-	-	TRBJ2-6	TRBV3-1	TGTGCCAGCAGCGAACAGCTCTCTGGGGCCAACGTCCTGACTTTC	CASSEQLSGANVLTF
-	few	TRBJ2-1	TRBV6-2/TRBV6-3	TGTGCCAGCAGTTACTCGAAAGAGGTTGTCAATGAGCAGTTCTTC	CASSYSKEVVNEQFF
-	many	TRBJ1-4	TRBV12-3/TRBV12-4	TGTGCCAGCAAGAAGACAGGTAGAAATGAAAAACTGTTTTTT	CASKKTGRNEKLFF
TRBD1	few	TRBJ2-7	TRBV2	TGTGCCAGCAGGACAGGGGATTACGAGCAGTACTTC	CASRTGDYEQYF
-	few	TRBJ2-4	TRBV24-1	TGTGCCACCAGAGCTGAATGTTCCGGAGTCTCGGACATTCAGTACTTC	CATRAECSGVSDIQYF
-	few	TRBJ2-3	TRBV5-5	TGTGCCAGCAGCTTTGGGGGGGCAAGGGATACGCAGTATTTT	CASSFGGARDTQYF
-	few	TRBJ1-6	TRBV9	TGTGCCAGCAGCGAGGTCGGACGGAGCTATAATTCACCCCTCCACTTT	CASSEVGRSYNSPLHF
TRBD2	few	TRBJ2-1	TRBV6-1	TGTGCCAGCAGAACAATAGCGGGGGCCATCGATGAGCAGTTCTTC	CASRTIAGAIDEQFF
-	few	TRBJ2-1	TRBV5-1	TGCGCCAGCAGCTCCGGGGGAGCCGCATACAATGAGCAGTTCTTC	CASSSGGAAYNEQFF
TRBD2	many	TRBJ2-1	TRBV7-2	TGTGCCAGCAGCTCCGGGACTAGCGGGATCAATGAGCAGTTCTTC	CASSSGTSGINEQFF
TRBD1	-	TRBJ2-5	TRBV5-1	TGCGCCAGCAGCTTGGCAACAGGGGGCGGAGAGACCCAGTACTTC	CASSLATGGGETQYF
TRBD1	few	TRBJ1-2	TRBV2	TGTGCCAGCAATGACAGGGGGCTAGGGGGCTACACCTTC	CASNDRGLGGYTF
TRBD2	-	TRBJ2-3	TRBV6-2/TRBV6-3	TGTGCCAGCGTTCTTGGGCGGCGGGGGGGCCGAGAAGATACGCAGTATTTT	CASVLGRRGGREDTQYF
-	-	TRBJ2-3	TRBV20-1	TGCAGTGCTGAAAATAGCGGAACAGATACGCAGTATTTT	CSAENSGTDTQYF
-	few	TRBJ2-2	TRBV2	TGTGCCAGCAGTGAAGAATTCAACACCGGGGAGCTGTTTTTT	CASSEEFNTGELFF
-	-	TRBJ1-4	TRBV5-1	TGCGCCAGCAGCCGAGGAGACGGGATTAATGAAAAACTGTTTTTT	CASSRGDGINEKLFF
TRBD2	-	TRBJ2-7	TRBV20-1	TGCAGTGCTACGACTAGCGGGAGACTCCGATCCTACGAGCAGTACTTC	CSATTSGRLRSYEQYF